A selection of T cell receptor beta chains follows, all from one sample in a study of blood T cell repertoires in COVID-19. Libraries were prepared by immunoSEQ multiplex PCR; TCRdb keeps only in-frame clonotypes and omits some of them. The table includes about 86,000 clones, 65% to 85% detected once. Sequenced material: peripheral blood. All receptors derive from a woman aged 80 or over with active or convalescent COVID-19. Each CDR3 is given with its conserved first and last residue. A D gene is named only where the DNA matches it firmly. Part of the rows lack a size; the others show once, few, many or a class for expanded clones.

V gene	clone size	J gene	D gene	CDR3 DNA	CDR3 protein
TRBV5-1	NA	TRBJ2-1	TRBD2	TGCGCCAGCAGCAAACGGACTAGCGGGAGGAATGAGCAGTTCTTC	CASSKRTSGRNEQFF
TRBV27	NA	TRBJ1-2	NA	TGTGCCAGCAGTTCACCGAGGGTTGGCTACACCTTC	CASSSPRVGYTF
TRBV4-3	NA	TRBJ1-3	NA	TGCGCCAGCAGCCAAGACAGGGCGTGGGGAAACACCATATATTTT	CASSQDRAWGNTIYF
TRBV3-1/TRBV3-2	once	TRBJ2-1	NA	TGTGCCAGCAGCGGACTTTGTCCCGACAATGAGCAGTTCTTC	CASSGLCPDNEQFF
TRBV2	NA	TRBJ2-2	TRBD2	TGTGCCAGCAGTGAAAGCGGGGGGACCACCGGGGAGCTGTTTTTT	CASSESGGTTGELFF
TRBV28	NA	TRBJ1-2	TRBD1	TGTGCCAGCAGCAGCCATCCTGACAGGGGGCTTTATGGCTACACCTTC	CASSSHPDRGLYGYTF
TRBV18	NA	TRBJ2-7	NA	TGTGCCAGCTCACCGCGACCCAGGGGGACTTCCTACGAGCAGTACTTC	CASSPRPRGTSYEQYF
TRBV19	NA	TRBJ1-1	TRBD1	TGTGCCAGTAGTATAGACCCTACAGGGGGTAAAGCTTTCTTT	CASSIDPTGGKAFF
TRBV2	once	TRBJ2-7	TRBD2	TGTGCCAGCAGCCTGACTAGCGGGGCCCCCTACGAGCAGTACTTC	CASSLTSGAPYEQYF
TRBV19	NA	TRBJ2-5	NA	TGTGCCAGTAGTACAGGGATTGGCGAAGAGACCCAGTACTTC	CASSTGIGEETQYF
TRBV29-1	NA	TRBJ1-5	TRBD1	TGCAGCGTTGGACAGGGGTTCGGTCAGCCCCAGCATTTT	CSVGQGFGQPQHF
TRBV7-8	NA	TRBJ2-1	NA	TGTGCCAGCAGCTTCCCCTTGGGGAGCTCCTACAATGAGCAGTTCTTC	CASSFPLGSSYNEQFF
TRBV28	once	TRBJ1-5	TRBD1	TGTGCCAGCAACACCATGATACCGGGACAGGGGGTTTACAATCAGCCCCAGCATTTT	CASNTMIPGQGVYNQPQHF
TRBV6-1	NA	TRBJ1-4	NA	TGTGCCAGCAGTGAAGCGGTGAGGGCAACTAATGAAAAACTGTTTTTT	CASSEAVRATNEKLFF
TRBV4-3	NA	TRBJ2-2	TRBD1	TGCGCCAGCAGCCAATCCCCCGGGACAGGGAACACCGGGGAGCTGTTTTTT	CASSQSPGTGNTGELFF
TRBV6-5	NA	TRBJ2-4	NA	TGTGCCAGCAGTTACTCGCAGCTAATGGGAGGCATTCAGTACTTC	CASSYSQLMGGIQYF
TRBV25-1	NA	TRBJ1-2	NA	TGTGCCAGCGCATCTCCACTGCGACACTACTATGGCTACACCTTC	CASASPLRHYYGYTF
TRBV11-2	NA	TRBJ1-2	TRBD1	TGTGCCAGCAGCTTAATGACAGGGTCCTACTACTATGGCTACACCTTC	CASSLMTGSYYYGYTF
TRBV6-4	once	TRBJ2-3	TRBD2	TGTGCCAGCCGAACGACTAGCGGGGGGGCCGATCCGCAGTATTTT	CASRTTSGGADPQYF
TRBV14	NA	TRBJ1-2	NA	TGTGCCAGCAAAAGGTCGGGGAATAACTATGGCTACACCTTC	CASKRSGNNYGYTF
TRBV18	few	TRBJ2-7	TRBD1	TGTGCCAGCTCACCAGACAGGGCCCCCTACGAGCAGTACTTC	CASSPDRAPYEQYF
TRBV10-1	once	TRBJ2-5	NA	TGCGCCAGCAGTGACCCGGGACTGCGGACCCAGTACTTC	CASSDPGLRTQYF
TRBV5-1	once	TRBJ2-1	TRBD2	TGCGCCAGCAGCTCGGGACTAGCGCACTACAATGAGCAGTTCTTC	CASSSGLAHYNEQFF
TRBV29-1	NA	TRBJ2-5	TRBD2	TGCAGCGTTGTGCAAGCGGGAGGGCCGGGGGAGACCCAGTACTTC	CSVVQAGGPGETQYF
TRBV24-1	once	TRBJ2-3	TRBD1	TGTGCCACCAGTGATAGGGACAGGGGAGGAGATACGCAGTATTTT	CATSDRDRGGDTQYF
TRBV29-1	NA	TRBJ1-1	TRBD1	TGCAGCGTTGAGACAGGGCGTCGAGCTTTCTTT	CSVETGRRAFF
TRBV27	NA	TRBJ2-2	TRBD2	TGTGCCAGCAGTAATACCCGGGGACTAGCGGGAGGGCATGACACCGGGGAGCTGTTTTTT	CASSNTRGLAGGHDTGELFF
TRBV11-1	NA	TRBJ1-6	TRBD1	TGTGCCAGCAGCACACGGACAGGGGGCCATTCACCCCTCCACTTT	CASSTRTGGHSPLHF
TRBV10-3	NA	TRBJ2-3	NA	TGTGCCATCAGTGAGTCCGGAGTTGATACGCAGTATTTT	CAISESGVDTQYF
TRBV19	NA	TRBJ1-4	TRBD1	TGTGCCAGTTCGGACAGGGGACGAAACGAAAAACTGTTTTTT	CASSDRGRNEKLFF
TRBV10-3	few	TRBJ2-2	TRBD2	TGTGCCATCAGTACCAGCGGGGGAAGTACCGGGGAGCTGTTTTTT	CAISTSGGSTGELFF
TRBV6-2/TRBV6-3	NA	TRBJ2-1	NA	TGTGCCAGCAGTTACGACCCACAACAAGGGGGCAATGAGCAGTTCTTC	CASSYDPQQGGNEQFF
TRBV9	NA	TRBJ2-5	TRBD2	TGTGCCAGCAGCGTAGCCGGGACTAGGGAGACCCAGTACTTC	CASSVAGTRETQYF
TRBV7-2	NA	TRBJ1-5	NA	TGTGCCAGCAGCTTAGTTCGGGGGGGCAATCAGCCCCAGCATTTT	CASSLVRGGNQPQHF
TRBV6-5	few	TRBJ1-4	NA	TGTGCCAGCAGGGTTACATCAACTAATGAAAAACTGTTTTTT	CASRVTSTNEKLFF
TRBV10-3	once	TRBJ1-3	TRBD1	TGTGCCATCAGTCCGGGACAGGGACACTCTGGAAACACCATATATTTT	CAISPGQGHSGNTIYF
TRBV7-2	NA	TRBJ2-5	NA	TGTGCCAGCAGCTTAAACGGGATGGGAGAGACCCAGTACTTC	CASSLNGMGETQYF